Listed below are T cell receptor beta chains from one sample, sequenced in a study of T cells in Graves' hyperthyroidism and ophthalmopathy. TCRdb re-called the multiplex PCR reads through MiXCR, storing one row per CDR3 protein. The data show fewer than 400,000 distinct CDR3 sequences, 20% to 30% seen once. The sequenced sample was blood. These receptors originate from a man between 50 and 59 years old with Graves' hyperthyroidism. Each CDR3 is given with its conserved first and last residue. The D gene is left open where the match is weak. Rows give clone size only sometimes, using once, few, many, or a class for an expanded clone.

V: TRBV7-2; D: .; length: 17; size: .; J: TRBJ2-7; DNA: TGTGCCAGCAGGCACACCCCCACCCTCGGGAGTCTCGACGAGCAGTACTTC; CDR3: CASRHTPTLGSLDEQYF
V: TRBV7-3; D: .; length: 13; size: .; J: TRBJ2-1; DNA: TGTGCCAGCAGTCCAAGACCAGCGGGTGAGCAGTTCTTC; CDR3: CASSPRPAGEQFF
V: TRBV2; D: .; length: 16; size: .; J: TRBJ2-3; DNA: TGTGCCAGCAGTTCCCTCGGGGGACCTAGCACAGATACGCAGTATTTT; CDR3: CASSSLGGPSTDTQYF
V: TRBV28; D: TRBD2; length: 18; size: .; J: TRBJ2-4; DNA: TGTGCCAGCAGTTTATTCCGGACTAGCGGGAGGGGAAAAAACATTCAGTACTTC; CDR3: CASSLFRTSGRGKNIQYF
V: TRBV20-1; D: .; length: 16; size: .; J: TRBJ2-7; DNA: TGCAGTGCTAGAATAGGTGCGGCGGGGTTCCCCTACGAGCAGTACTTC; CDR3: CSARIGAAGFPYEQYF
V: TRBV27; D: TRBD2; length: 15; size: few; J: TRBJ2-1; DNA: TGTGCCAGCAGTTTTGGGGGGGAGCCTTCGAATGAGCAGTTCTTC; CDR3: CASSFGGEPSNEQFF
V: TRBV6-2/TRBV6-3; D: .; length: 14; size: .; J: TRBJ2-7; DNA: TGTGCCAGCAGTGGCCGGGATCTTTCGCCCGAGCAGTACTTC; CDR3: CASSGRDLSPEQYF
V: TRBV29-1; D: TRBD1; length: 17; size: .; J: TRBJ1-1; DNA: TGCAGCGTGGGAAGGGGGGACAGGGGGCGACGGAACACTGAAGCTTTCTTT; CDR3: CSVGRGDRGRRNTEAFF
V: TRBV11-2; D: .; length: 15; size: many; J: TRBJ1-3; DNA: TGTGCCAGCAGTCCTACACGACAGGAGCTCTACACCATATATTTT; CDR3: CASSPTRQELYTIYF
V: TRBV7-9; D: .; length: 13; size: .; J: TRBJ1-5; DNA: TGTGCCAGCAGCTTGCAGGAAAATCAGCCCCAGCATTTT; CDR3: CASSLQENQPQHF
V: TRBV6-1; D: .; length: 14; size: .; J: TRBJ1-1; DNA: TGTGCCAGCAGTTCGGCCCGAGGGGGCACTGAAGCTTTCTTT; CDR3: CASSSARGGTEAFF
V: TRBV5-1; D: .; length: 15; size: many; J: TRBJ1-1; DNA: TGCGCCAGCAGCTTGGTCGGGGGCCGGAACACTGAAGCTTTCTTT; CDR3: CASSLVGGRNTEAFF
V: TRBV2; D: TRBD2; length: 16; size: many; J: TRBJ2-1; DNA: TGTGCCAGCAGTGAAAGGACTAGCGGTCCCTACAATGAGCAGTTCTTC; CDR3: CASSERTSGPYNEQFF
V: TRBV6-1; D: TRBD2; length: 16; size: .; J: TRBJ2-7; DNA: TGTGCCAGCAGCGGTCACCGGACAGCGGGGGCTGGCGAGCAGTACTTC; CDR3: CASSGHRTAGAGEQYF
V: TRBV28; D: .; length: 12; size: .; J: TRBJ2-3; DNA: TGTGCCAGCAGTTGGTCGGCGAGGGGGCAGTATTTT; CDR3: CASSWSARGQYF
V: TRBV7-2; D: .; length: 15; size: many; J: TRBJ2-3; DNA: TGTGCCAGCAGCTTGGAGTTCTCCTACTCAGATACGCAGTATTTT; CDR3: CASSLEFSYSDTQYF
V: TRBV19; D: .; length: 14; size: once; J: TRBJ2-1; DNA: TGTGCCAGTAGTATAGATGGGACTGCCCTCGGGCAGTTCTTC; CDR3: CASSIDGTALGQFF
V: TRBV9; D: .; length: 14; size: .; J: TRBJ1-5; DNA: TGTGCCAGCAGCGTAGCTGAGGGGCGGCAGCCCCAGCATTTT; CDR3: CASSVAEGRQPQHF